This T cell receptor beta chain was found in a study of blood T cell repertoires in COVID-19 (dated by TCRdb to between 2020 and 2021). General notes on the study: Samples from collaborators originated in the United States, Italy and Spain and spanned both the acute and convalescent phases of COVID-19. Where available, HLA class I and class II types were taken from metadata supplied by the sample provider and were not determined by assay-based typing. The repertoires were released in a freely available public database meant as a resource for research on the immune response to SARS-CoV-2. The sample metadata nearly always contained a de-identified subject ID, COVID-19 status, age in years and sex. The dataset comprised deeply sampled blood TCRbeta repertoires from subjects exposed to, actively infected with, or recovered from COVID-19. Samples came from the ongoing ImmuneRACE study (first 160 participants) plus 1,254 subjects from 6 global collaborators. The material from the prospective study consisted of cDNA or gDNA derived from T cells, B-cell-depleted T cells, or PBMCs.

For this clone: Its antigen is currently not known. No per-base quality is available; no much larger clone lies one base away.

TCRbeta CDR3 regions were amplified from genomic DNA using the immunoSEQ Assay, a bias-controlled multiplex PCR. Per the authors' processing: The number of nucleated cells in each sample was estimated from the amplification of reference gene primers within the assay. To quantify the absolute abundance of each unique TCRbeta CDR3 rearrangement, sequence reads were collapsed and filtered. For each sample, productive Simpson clonality was calculated as the square root of Simpson's diversity index over productive rearrangements. TCRdb stores this immuneACCESS table with in-frame sequences only. Part of the clones is absent; in the studies checked, under half of the shortfall reflects unresolved V genes, and no reason is known for the rest. V, J and clone size are those of that table, while D and trimming were read from the DNA. Recorded for this sample are about 100,000 clones; roughly nine tenths of them occurred a single time. The biggest ten clones account for approximately 7.3% of the sample.

CDR1 is given as SEHNR and CDR2 as FQNEAQ, both from the germline V gene (reference sequence). The CDR3, cysteine through phenylalanine, is 16 amino acids long. Here the CDR3 DNA is all that survives: 48 bases in frame from base 1. Trimming takes 1 base off V and 2 bases off J; junction bases not matched to a gene: 2. Collaborating institutions collected whole blood in K2EDTA tubes following their own protocols. For TCRbeta analysis, collaborators shipped samples in one of three forms: frozen whole blood, isolated PBMCs, or DNA extracted from either of those sample types. The research as a whole found: The quantity of clinical and demographic metadata differed by source and by participant and was supplied without curation.

This clonotype was sampled from a man aged 30 to 45 in a cohort sampled during active COVID-19. The rearrangement joined TRBV7-9 to TRBJ2-5, with 12 bases in between that match TRBD2. Source material: peripheral blood. The CDR3 region has the sequence CASSLGLAGEQETQYF. The base sequence is TGTGCCAGCAGCTTAGGACTAGCGGGGGAACAAGAGACCCAGTACTTC.